The T cell receptor (beta chain) under discussion was sequenced for a study of shared clonotypes between healthy human individuals (dated by TCRdb to about 2020). About the study as a whole: A couple of women and a few men aged 18 to 49 years were included in the cohort. For each donor, CD4 naive and CD4 memory were each given three plates, CD8 naive was given two plates, and CD8 memory was given one plate. To estimate repertoire size and how much clonotype sharing occurs between individuals, the study deeply sequenced the blood TCR repertoires of 4 to 6 healthy adults. To increase sequencing depth and limit assay-specific biases, TCR repertoire library preparation and sequencing were carried out by different laboratories using diverse techniques. Per donor, leukapheresis produced somewhere between about 0.94 and 9 billion PBMCs. Here is what the overall study found, with its caveats: About 5% of naive CD4, 3.5% of naive CD8, approximately 2.2% of memory CD4, and around 0.4% of memory CD8 clonotypes were shared across a few donors. Incomplete sequencing was indicated by rarefaction of sorted-subset datasets, despite the large sequencing depth. The small number of donors limited the genetic and exposure-history diversity represented. Naive subsets generally had larger estimated clonotype richness than memory subsets. Based on pairwise subsampling, the degree of clonotype sharing among donors was expected to be affected by sequencing depth. Sampling was restricted to blood, and TCR repertoires in tissue are likely to differ from TCR repertoires in blood. Clonotypes shared by all four sorted-subset donors showed higher generation probabilities than non-shared clonotypes.

This clone was recorded only once. Its antigen target is currently unknown. Qualities for individual bases were not recorded, and no much larger clone is one base off. The donors were healthy, HIV-negative adults who had no recently reported acute infections or vaccinations. Only Caucasian adults living in Nashville, Tennessee, USA were represented among the donors. Magnetic negative selection was used to enrich CD4+ T cells, after which naive cells were positively selected on CD45RA and the negative fraction became the memory subset. Blood was collected by leukapheresis, and PBMCs were isolated by Ficoll-Histopaque density gradient centrifugation and then cryopreserved in liquid nitrogen vapor phase. Analytical flow cytometry was used to check the purity and quantity of each magnetically sorted T cell population. Genomic DNA was isolated from each sorted fraction and quantified by UV absorbance on a Nanodrop 2000c.

V is clipped by 10 bases and J by 3 bases, and the sequence between their germline boundaries is 19 bases long. Including cysteine and phenylalanine, the CDR3 has 14 amino acids. Only the CDR3 DNA stays, 42 bases, in frame from base 1. The germline V gene provides CDR1 SNHLY and CDR2 FYNNEI. Using the deep immunoSEQ assay, TCR CDR3 regions were amplified from genomic DNA by multiplex PCR. For each cell subset, the extracted genomic DNA was distributed evenly across all wells of several immunoSEQ 96-well plates, and each plate served as one replicate. For sorted subsets, approximately 200 ng of genomic DNA, equivalent to 25,000 to 30,000 T cell genomes, went into each replicate PCR. The purified libraries were quantified using a Qubit 3.0 fluorometer, sized with a Bioanalyzer 2100, and then quantified again using the KAPA Library Quantification kit. Every immunoSEQ 96-well plate was sequenced on a separate single-read 150-cycle Illumina NextSeq 550 flow cell. Per the authors' processing: Because the immunoSEQ output included only junctional sequences and no quality scores, the filtering could not be the same as the filtering used for full-length reads. To assign V/J genes and CDR3, sequences were annotated using PyIR, a Python wrapper for IgBLAST v1.9, with IMGT germline references. Any read was removed if the V/J assignment was weak (E-value above 1e-6), the CDR3 was missing, or the read contained stop codons, out-of-frame junctions, or ambiguous translated residues. V3J clonotypes were defined as sequences sharing the same inferred V gene, J gene, and CDR3 amino acid sequence. The percentage overlap between two repertoires was calculated by dividing the number of shared unique clonotypes by the size of the smaller repertoire. RTK rarefaction, the Chao1 estimator, and Recon v2.1 estimates of unobserved clonotypes were used to assess repertoire richness. OLGA was used to compute generation probabilities for all TCRbeta clonotypes that the gDNA method yielded from a handful of donors. What TCRdb holds here is the immuneACCESS table cut down to in-frame rearrangements. Part of the clones is not present; checked against another copy, under half of the missing clones reflect an unresolved V gene, and the others are unexplained. V and J calls and clone size come straight from that table; D and trimming were deduced from the DNA. Counted in this sample were about 1 million clones; 70% to 80% of them appeared once. The ten largest clones take up more than 0.45% of the sample.

This sequence originates from a young man in good health. Some clones in this sample may be carry-over from other donors' samples. Specimen: memory CD4+ T cells from PBMCs. In the paper's terms, the cell subset or site label means: CD45RA-negative fraction. The chain uses TRBV2 and TRBJ2-7; there is no confident call for the D gene. The DNA sequence follows: TGTGCCACCAGCCGTGGCAGCTGGGACTACGAGCAGTACTTC. The encoded protein is CATSRGSWDYEQYF.